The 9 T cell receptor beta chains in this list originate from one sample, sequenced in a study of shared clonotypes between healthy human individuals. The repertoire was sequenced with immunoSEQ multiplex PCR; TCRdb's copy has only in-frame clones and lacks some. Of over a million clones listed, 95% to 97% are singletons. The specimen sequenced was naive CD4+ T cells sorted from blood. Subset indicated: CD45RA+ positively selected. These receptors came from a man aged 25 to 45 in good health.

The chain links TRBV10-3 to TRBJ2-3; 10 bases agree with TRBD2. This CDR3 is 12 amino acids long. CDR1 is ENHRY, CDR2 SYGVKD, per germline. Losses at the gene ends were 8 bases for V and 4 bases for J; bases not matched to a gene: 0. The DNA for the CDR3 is TGTGCCATCCTAGCGGGGGCAGATACGCAGTATTTT. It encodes CAILAGADTQYF.

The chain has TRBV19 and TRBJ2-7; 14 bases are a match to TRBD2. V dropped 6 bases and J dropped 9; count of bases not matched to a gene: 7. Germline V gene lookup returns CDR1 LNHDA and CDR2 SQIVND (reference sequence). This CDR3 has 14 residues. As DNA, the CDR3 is TGTGCCAGTAGCTCCGGGACTAGCGGGAGAGGGCAGTACTTC. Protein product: CASSSGTSGRGQYF. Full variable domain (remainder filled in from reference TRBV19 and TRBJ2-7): DGGITQSPKYLFRKEGQNVTLSCEQNLNHDAMYWYRQDPGQGLRLIYYSQIVNDFQKGDIAEGYSVSREKKESFPLTVTSAQKNPTAFYLCASSSGTSGRGQYFGPGTRLTVT.

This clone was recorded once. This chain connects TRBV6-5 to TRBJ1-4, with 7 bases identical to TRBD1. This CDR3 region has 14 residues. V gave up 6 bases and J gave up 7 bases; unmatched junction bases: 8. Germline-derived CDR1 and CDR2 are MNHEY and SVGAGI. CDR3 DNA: TGTGCCAGCAGCCAACAGGGGCGGAGTGAAAAACTGTTTTTT. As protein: CASSQQGRSEKLFF.

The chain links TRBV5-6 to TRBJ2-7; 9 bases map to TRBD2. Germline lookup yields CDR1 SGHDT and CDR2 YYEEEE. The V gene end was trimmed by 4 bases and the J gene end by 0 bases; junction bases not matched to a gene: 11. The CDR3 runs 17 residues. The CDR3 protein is CASSTLGAGGPSYEQYF. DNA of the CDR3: TGTGCCAGCAGCACGTTGGGCGCGGGAGGGCCCTCCTACGAGCAGTACTTC.

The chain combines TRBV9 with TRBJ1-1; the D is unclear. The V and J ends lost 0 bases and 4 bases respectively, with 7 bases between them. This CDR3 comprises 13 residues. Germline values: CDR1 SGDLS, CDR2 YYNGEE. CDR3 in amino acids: CASSVASATEAFF. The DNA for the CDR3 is TGTGCCAGCAGCGTAGCTTCGGCCACTGAAGCTTTCTTT.

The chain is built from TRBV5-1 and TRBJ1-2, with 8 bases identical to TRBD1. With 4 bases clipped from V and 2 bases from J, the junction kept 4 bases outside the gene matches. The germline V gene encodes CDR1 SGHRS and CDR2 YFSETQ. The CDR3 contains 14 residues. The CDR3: CASSGRTGNYGYTF. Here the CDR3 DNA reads TGCGCCAGCAGCGGTCGGACAGGGAACTATGGCTACACCTTC.

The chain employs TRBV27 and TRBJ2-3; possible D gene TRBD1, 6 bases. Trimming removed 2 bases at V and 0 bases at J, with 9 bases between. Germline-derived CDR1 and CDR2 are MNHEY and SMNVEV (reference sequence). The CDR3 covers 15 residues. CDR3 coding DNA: TGTGCCAGCAGTTTAGCAGGGGCTAGCACAGATACGCAGTATTTT. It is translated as CASSLAGASTDTQYF.

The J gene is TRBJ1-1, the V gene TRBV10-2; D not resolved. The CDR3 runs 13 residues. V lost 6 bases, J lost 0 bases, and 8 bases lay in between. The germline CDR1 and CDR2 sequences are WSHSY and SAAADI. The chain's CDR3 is CASRPGMNTEAFF. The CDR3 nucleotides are TGCGCCAGCAGGCCCGGGATGAACACTGAAGCTTTCTTT.

The CDR3 loop reads CASSPVPRGGTGELFF. As DNA, the CDR3 is TGTGCCAGCAGCCCTGTACCCAGGGGGGGGACCGGGGAGCTGTTTTTT. V and J are TRBV11-2 and TRBJ2-2; the D call may be TRBD1 or TRBD2 (7 bases each). The length of the CDR3 is 16 residues. Deletions cut 5 bases from V and 5 bases from J, with 18 bases between. Germline V CDR1 and CDR2: SGHAT, FQNNGV. The full variable domain, rest sourced from reference TRBV11-2 and TRBJ2-2, is EAGVAQSPRYKIIEKRQSVAFWCNPISGHATLYWYQQILGQGPKLLIQFQNNGVVDDSQLPKDRFSAERLKGVDSTLKIQPAKLEDSAVYLCASSPVPRGGTGELFFGEGSRLTVL.